Listed below are T cell receptor beta chains from one sample, sequenced in a study of T cell repertoires in ileal Crohn's disease. The repertoire was sequenced with immunoSEQ multiplex PCR; TCRdb's copy has only in-frame clones and lacks some. The sample carries more than 15,000 clones, about 60% recorded once. Sequences were obtained from ileal tissue. All receptors come from an adult with Crohn's disease. CDR3s include the opening cysteine and the closing phenylalanine or tryptophan. The D gene is left open where the match is weak. Clone size is stated in some rows and not others, as once, few, many or a class when expanded.

>-|TRBJ2-1|TRBV10-2|-
TGCGCCAGCGAGTCTAGAATCAATGAGCAGTTCTTC
CASESRINEQFF
>few|TRBJ2-1|TRBV7-8|-
TGTGCCAGCAGCGAAAAACAGGGATCCTACAATGAGCAGTTCTTC
CASSEKQGSYNEQFF
>-|TRBJ2-4|TRBV9|TRBD1
TGTGCCAGCAGCGTAGGAGGGACAGGCGGTAAAAACATTCAGTACTTC
CASSVGGTGGKNIQYF
>once|TRBJ2-2|TRBV27|TRBD1
TGTGCCAGCAGTTCCCACAGGGGGAACACCGGGGAGCTGTTTTTT
CASSSHRGNTGELFF
>-|TRBJ1-2|TRBV4-3|TRBD1
TGCGCCAGCAGCCAAGAGACAGGGTTACATGGCTACACCTTC
CASSQETGLHGYTF
>-|TRBJ1-5|TRBV19|-
TGTGCCAGTAGTATCCTTATAGGGGGTAAAGGACAGCCCCAGCATTTT
CASSILIGGKGQPQHF
>-|TRBJ2-2|TRBV2|TRBD2
TGTGCCAGCAGTGTGCTAGCGGGAGTAGGTGGCGGGGAGCTGTTTTTT
CASSVLAGVGGGELFF
>-|TRBJ2-7|TRBV27|-
TGTGCCAGCAGTTTAAAGGACAGCCGGGGCGAGCAGTACTTC
CASSLKDSRGEQYF
>few|TRBJ2-3|TRBV2|TRBD1
TGTGCCAGCAGTGAAGACAGGGGGAGGCCAGATACGCAGTATTTT
CASSEDRGRPDTQYF
>-|TRBJ1-1|TRBV27|TRBD1
TGTGCCAGCAGTCAGGGGGCGAGTGTTATGAACACTGAAGCTTTCTTT
CASSQGASVMNTEAFF
>few|TRBJ1-4|TRBV2|TRBD1
TGTGCCAGCAGTGGGACAGGGGCGGGAGAAAAACTGTTTTTT
CASSGTGAGEKLFF
>-|TRBJ2-7|TRBV28|TRBD1
TGTGCCAGCAGTCCCACGGGACAGTACTTATCCTACGAGCAGTACTTC
CASSPTGQYLSYEQYF
>-|TRBJ2-1|TRBV18|TRBD2
TGTGCCAGCTCACCACCGTTGCGGGGGGAGCAGTTCTTC
CASSPPLRGEQFF
>few|TRBJ2-5|TRBV6-5|-
TGTGCCAGCAGTTACCTCCAGGGGGGTAGGGAGACCCAGTACTTC
CASSYLQGGRETQYF
>-|TRBJ2-7|TRBV2|-
TGCGCCAGCAGAACACACAGCCTATTCCTGGACGAGCAGTACTTC
CASRTHSLFLDEQYF
>few|TRBJ2-7|TRBV4-3|TRBD1
TGCGCCAGCAGCCAAGATCTGGACAGGCACTCCTACGAGCAGTACTTC
CASSQDLDRHSYEQYF
>-|TRBJ1-2|TRBV18|TRBD1
TGTGCCAGCTCACCACTTGACAGGGGGTATGGCTACACCTTC
CASSPLDRGYGYTF
>few|TRBJ2-7|TRBV4-3|TRBD2
TGCGCCAGCAGCCAAGATTGGAGGCTAGCGGGAGAGGTCGAGCAGTACTTC
CASSQDWRLAGEVEQYF
>-|TRBJ1-1|TRBV5-1|TRBD1
TGCGCCAGCAGCCCGGAGGGGGCGCGGGGCACTGAAGCTTTCTTT
CASSPEGARGTEAFF
>-|TRBJ2-7|TRBV28|-
TGTGCCAGCACCGTCGCCGGGTACGAGCAGTACTTC
CASTVAGYEQYF
>-|TRBJ2-6|TRBV2|-
TGTGCCAGCAGTGAAGCGCTTCAGGCTTCGGGGGCCAACGTCCTGACTTTC
CASSEALQASGANVLTF
>-|TRBJ2-7|TRBV19|-
TGTGCCAGTAGTCTTCGACAGGGACTCTCCTACGAGCAGTACTTC
CASSLRQGLSYEQYF
>-|TRBJ1-4|TRBV11-2|-
TGTGCCAGCAGTCTTGGGAGGGAACTGTTTTTT
CASSLGRELFF
>once|TRBJ2-2|TRBV6-6|TRBD1
TGTGCCAGCAGCCAGGGGGCTGGGACCGGGGAGCTGTTTTTT
CASSQGAGTGELFF
>-|TRBJ1-1|TRBV30|-
TGTGCCGGGGGGGAGAGTCGGGCTTTT
CAGGESRAF
>-|TRBJ1-3|TRBV7-2|TRBD1
TGTGCCAGCAGCCCAGGGGGTTGGGGACAGGGAAACACCATATATTTT
CASSPGGWGQGNTIYF
>-|TRBJ2-7|TRBV10-2|-
TGCGCCAGCAGTGAACCAGGGGACTCCTACGAGCAGTACTTC
CASSEPGDSYEQYF
>-|TRBJ2-7|TRBV6-1|TRBD2
TGTGCCAGCAGACTAACTAGCGGCTCCTACGAGCAGTACTTC
CASRLTSGSYEQYF
>medium-sized|TRBJ2-1|TRBV11-2|-
TGTGCCAGCAGGGGACCGGGAGGGGGCAACAATGAGCAGTTCTTC
CASRGPGGGNNEQFF
>-|TRBJ1-1|TRBV5-4|-
TGTGCCAGCAGCTTGACAAACACTGAAGCTTTCTTT
CASSLTNTEAFF
>-|TRBJ1-1|TRBV7-9|-
TGTGCCAGCAGCCCGCTCCCAAACAGACAGACAGGCACTGAAGCTTTCTTT
CASSPLPNRQTGTEAFF
>-|TRBJ2-3|TRBV10-1|TRBD2
TGCGCCAGCCAGAAGAGCGGGAGTATGCGAGATACGCAGTATTTT
CASQKSGSMRDTQYF
>few|TRBJ2-5|TRBV4-1|TRBD2
TGCGCCAGCAGCCAAGGGGAGCGGGATTTCCAAGAGACCCAGTACTTC
CASSQGERDFQETQYF
>medium-sized|TRBJ1-5|TRBV10-3|-
TGTGCCATCAGTACAGGGATCGCCAATCAGCCCCAGCATTTT
CAISTGIANQPQHF
>-|TRBJ1-5|TRBV2|-
TGTGCCAGCAGGGAAACTTTTAGCAATCAGCCCCAGCATTTT
CASRETFSNQPQHF
>-|TRBJ1-1|TRBV30|-
TGTGCCTGGAGAAGAGGGTCGAACACTGAAGCTTTCTTT
CAWRRGSNTEAFF
>-|TRBJ2-7|TRBV5-1|TRBD1
TGCGCCAGCAGTATTCTCCAGGGGGCCTACGAGCAGTACTTC
CASSILQGAYEQYF
>few|TRBJ2-5|TRBV29-1|-
TGCAGCGTACCACAGGCGCCCCAAGAGACCCAGTACTTC
CSVPQAPQETQYF
>-|TRBJ1-2|TRBV15|TRBD1
TGTGCCACCAGCAGAGGAGGACAGGGGGCGGCTAACTATGGCTACACCTTC
CATSRGGQGAANYGYTF
>-|TRBJ2-2|TRBV2|TRBD2
TGTGCCAGCAGTCGGACTAGCGGGAGTAGAGCCGGGGAGCTGTTTTTT
CASSRTSGSRAGELFF
>-|TRBJ1-4|TRBV6-5|TRBD1
TGTGCCAGCAGTTACTCCCGACAGGGAAGGGAAAAACTGTTTTTT
CASSYSRQGREKLFF
>-|TRBJ2-7|TRBV7-8|-
TGTGCCAGCAGCTTATTAGGACAGTCGTCGGGCCGCCACGAGCAGTACTTC
CASSLLGQSSGRHEQYF
>-|TRBJ2-2|TRBV15|TRBD1
TGTGCCACCAGCGCCCGGGACAGGAAAAGAGTCCCGGAGCTGTTTTTT
CATSARDRKRVPELFF
>-|TRBJ2-1|TRBV27|TRBD2
TGTGCCAGCATCGCCGGGACTAGCGGGAGGGCCGGGAATGAGCAGTTCTTC
CASIAGTSGRAGNEQFF
>few|TRBJ1-1|TRBV28|TRBD1
TGTGCCAGCACCAAGGATCGGACAGGGTTCATGAACACTGAAGCTTTCTTT
CASTKDRTGFMNTEAFF
>-|TRBJ1-2|TRBV5-1|-
TGCGCCAGCAGCTCACAGGGTCCAGGACCCTATGGCTACACCTTC
CASSSQGPGPYGYTF
>-|TRBJ2-5|TRBV15|-
TGTGCCACCAGCAGAGATAGAGGGCCAGAGACCCAGTACTTC
CATSRDRGPETQYF
>-|TRBJ1-6|TRBV6-6|TRBD1
TGTGCCAGCCGCTTAGACAGGGGCAGGTTGGATTCACCCCTCCACTTT
CASRLDRGRLDSPLHF
>few|TRBJ1-4|TRBV15|-
TGTGCCACCAGTAGAGGGGCAAGAGAGAGACTGTTTTTT
CATSRGARERLFF
>-|TRBJ1-2|TRBV5-6|-
TGTGCCAGCAGCTTGGAAATGGGCTATAACTATGGCTACACCTTC
CASSLEMGYNYGYTF
>-|TRBJ2-7|TRBV4-3|-
TGCGCCAGCAGCCAAGAAGCCGGCCGGGAGTCCTACGAGCAGTACTTC
CASSQEAGRESYEQYF
>-|TRBJ1-1|TRBV4-3|TRBD1
TGCGCCAGCAGCCAAGCCTCCGGGACAGGGGCAACTGAAGCTTTCTTT
CASSQASGTGATEAFF
>few|TRBJ1-4|TRBV6-1|-
TGTGCCAGCAGTGATCGCGGGGTAACACTTGCAACTAATGAAAAACTGTTTTTT
CASSDRGVTLATNEKLFF